The 29 T cell receptor beta chains given below trace back to one sample, sequenced in a study of cytomegalovirus exposure and HLA in healthy donors. PCR was performed using 60 Vbeta and 13 Jbeta primers. Clones were sequenced by immunoSEQ multiplex PCR, and TCRdb holds only the in-frame ones, with some missing. The sample lists some 170,000 clones, more than 65% occurring once. The sequenced sample consisted of PBMCs. The receptor set was obtained from a female donor in good health and CMV-seronegative.

The chain employs TRBV19 and TRBJ1-2; D may be TRBD1 (6 bases). The CDR3 runs to 15 residues. The V gene lost 6 bases and the J gene lost 0 bases, with 14 bases spanning the gap. The V gene's germline CDR1 is LNHDA and CDR2 SQIVND (reference sequence). CDR3 nucleotide sequence: TGTGCCAGTAGGCCCTCGGACAGAGCTAACTATGGCTACACCTTC. This translates into CASRPSDRANYGYTF. Full variable domain (missing parts from reference TRBV19 and TRBJ1-2): DGGITQSPKYLFRKEGQNVTLSCEQNLNHDAMYWYRQDPGQGLRLIYYSQIVNDFQKGDIAEGYSVSREKKESFPLTVTSAQKNPTAFYLCASRPSDRANYGYTFGSGTRLTVV.

The chain employs TRBV19 and TRBJ1-4; 9 bases fit TRBD1. V dropped 4 bases and J dropped 1; count of bases not matched to a gene: 4. The CDR3 runs to 16 residues. Germline V gives CDR1 LNHDA, CDR2 SQIVND (reference sequence). CDR3 sequence reads: CASSTGQGLTNEKLFF. The CDR3 coding sequence is TGTGCCAGTAGTACCGGACAGGGGTTAACTAATGAAAAACTGTTTTTT.

Concerning this clone: This CDR3 is also generated by other DNA sequences in the sample. V and J are TRBV5-1 and TRBJ1-1, with a possible D match to TRBD1 (6 bases). V lost 2 bases to trimming and J lost 0 bases, with 11 bases between them. The germline CDR1 and CDR2 sequences are SGHRS and YFSETQ. The CDR3 is made up of 15 amino acids. CDR3: CASSLQTGMNTEAFF. In DNA, the CDR3 is TGCGCCAGCAGCTTACAAACAGGGATGAACACTGAAGCTTTCTTT.

V is TRBV28 and J is TRBJ1-6; no firm D call. This CDR3 is built from 13 residues. Trimming removed 5 bases at V and 7 bases at J, with 9 bases between. The germline V gene has CDR1 MDHEN and CDR2 SYDVKM. As DNA, the CDR3 is TGTGCCAGCAGTCACGGACTGAATTCACCCCTCCACTTT. It encodes CASSHGLNSPLHF.

This clone was seen more than once but under ten times. The genes are TRBV7-8 and TRBJ1-4, with a weak D call TRBD1 (5 bases). Trimming took 5 bases from V and 3 from J, leaving 13 bases between them. The germline V gene encodes CDR1 SGHVS and CDR2 FQNEAQ. The CDR3 consists of 15 residues. CDR3 DNA: TGTGCCAGCAGCACTCTGGGGGGGGCTAATGAAAAACTGTTTTTT. It yields the protein CASSTLGGANEKLFF.

This clone has more than one count but fewer than ten. The chain carries TRBV20-1 and TRBJ1-2; the D gene is possibly TRBD1 (5 bases). Trimming stripped 4 bases from V and 10 bases from J, with 13 bases between. Germline lookup yields CDR1 DFQATT and CDR2 SNEGSKA (reference sequence). This CDR3 is 11 amino acids long. The CDR3 is CSAISTGPYTF. In nucleotides, the CDR3 is TGCAGTGCTATCAGCACAGGTCCCTACACCTTC.

As for this clone: Germline is not matched at one junction end, which may reflect a read error. CDR3 coding DNA: TGTGCCAGCAGCTTAGGAGGGGAGGCTGGTCAGCCCCGGCATTTT. Translating gives CASSLGGEAGQPRHF. The V gene is TRBV7-2, the J gene TRBJ1-5; weak D call: TRBD1 (5 bases). CDR1 and CDR2 from the germline V gene are SGHTA and FQGNSA. CDR3 size: 15 residues.

The chain couples TRBV18 to TRBJ2-7; 12 bases are shared with TRBD2. The J segment lost 2 bases and the V segment lost 4 bases, leaving 6 bases of the junction unmatched. Per germline, CDR1 KGHSH and CDR2 LQKENI. There are 16 residues in the CDR3. Written as DNA, the CDR3 is TGTGCCAGCTCACAACCACTAGCGGGGGGCACCTACGAGCAGTACTTC. As protein: CASSQPLAGGTYEQYF.

V and J are TRBV29-1 and TRBJ2-7, with TRBD1 matching over 7 bases. CDR3 length: 12 amino acids. Germline CDR1 and CDR2: SQVTM and ANQGSEA. The junction had 3 bases not matched to a gene; V was cut back by 5 bases and J by 2 bases. Here the CDR3 reads CSVIGTAYEQYF. CDR3 nucleotide sequence: TGCAGCGTTATCGGGACAGCCTACGAGCAGTACTTC.

The chain joins TRBV2 to TRBJ2-6, with 10 bases aligning to TRBD1. This CDR3 spans 16 amino acids. Germline assignment: CDR1 SNHLY and CDR2 FYNNEI. V shed 4 bases and J 8 bases; nucleotides not matched to a gene: 8. The CDR3 DNA reads as TGTGCCAGCAGTGGCCTGGGGACAGGGGATTCCAACGTCCTGACTTTC. It codes for CASSGLGTGDSNVLTF.

This clone has just one count. The chain recombines TRBV6-4 with TRBJ2-4; the D gene is possibly TRBD1 (6 bases). This CDR3 region has 15 residues. V lost 6 bases, J lost 2 bases, and 14 bases lay in between. CDR1 and CDR2 (germline): MRHNA, SNTAGT. The CDR3 sequence is CASSEDGTTKNIQYF. Written as DNA, the CDR3 is TGTGCCAGCAGCGAAGACGGGACAACCAAAAACATTCAGTACTTC.

V gene TRBV7-9 combines with J gene TRBJ2-1; the D gene is possibly TRBD1 (6 bases). Trimming removed 8 bases from V and 4 bases from J, with 12 bases in between. The CDR3 spans 13 residues. Germline CDR1 SEHNR, CDR2 FQNEAQ (reference sequence). The CDR3, as DNA: TGTGCCAGCGGGGGCCAGGGGTACAATGAGCAGTTCTTC. Translating it yields CASGGQGYNEQFF.

The V call is TRBV18, the J call TRBJ1-3, with D unclear. Trimming stripped 3 bases from V and 0 bases from J, with 12 bases between. The CDR3 sequence is 16 residues long. Per germline, CDR1 KGHSH and CDR2 LQKENI. CDR3 in amino acids: CASSPDTPSSGNTIYF. The CDR3 DNA sequence: TGTGCCAGCTCACCTGACACACCGAGCTCTGGAAACACCATATATTTT.

This clone has a handful of counts. This sequence joins TRBV27 and TRBJ1-5; unclear D gene. The length of the CDR3 is 13 residues. Germline V gene lookup returns CDR1 MNHEY and CDR2 SMNVEV (reference sequence). Trimming shortened V by 2 bases and J by 5 bases, and 7 bases separated the two germline ends. Here the CDR3 reads CASSLRRHQPQHF. CDR3 in DNA: TGTGCCAGCAGTTTAAGGAGGCATCAGCCCCAGCATTTT.

The J gene is TRBJ2-3, the V gene TRBV29-1; D uncertain. CDR1 SQVTM and CDR2 ANQGSEA come from the germline V gene. The CDR3 has 14 residues. Trimming shortened V by 4 bases and J by 0 bases, and 11 bases separated the two germline ends. CDR3 protein: CSVGRLTSTDTQYF. CDR3 nucleotides: TGCAGCGTTGGTCGACTTACTAGCACAGATACGCAGTATTTT.

This clone turned up a few times. The gene calls are TRBV6-1 and TRBJ2-7; 7 bases match TRBD1. Trimming took 4 bases from V and 5 from J; bases not matched to a gene: 8. Germline V gene lookup returns CDR1 MNHNS and CDR2 SASEGT. The CDR3 length is 14 residues. The CDR3: CASSADRESNEQYF. CDR3 DNA: TGTGCCAGCAGTGCCGACAGGGAGAGTAACGAGCAGTACTTC.

This clone occurred once. The CDR3 is CASSLYQIGAGNTIYF. Here the CDR3 DNA reads TGTGCCAGCAGCTTGTACCAAATCGGGGCTGGAAACACCATATATTTT. This chain uses TRBV5-6 with TRBJ1-3, with no clear D. CDR1 is SGHDT, CDR2 YYEEEE, per germline. Trimming removed 1 base from V and 2 bases from J, with 13 bases in between. The CDR3 extends over 16 amino acids.

The chain links TRBV28 to TRBJ2-1; a weak D match, TRBD1 (6 bases). The CDR3 is 15 residues long. CDR1 and CDR2 (germline): MDHEN, SYDVKM. V dropped 2 bases and J dropped 4 bases, with 12 bases sitting between them. The CDR3 nucleotides read TGTGCCAGCAGTTTAAGAGGGGGAGTTTACAATGAGCAGTTCTTC. It yields the protein CASSLRGGVYNEQFF.

The CDR3 loop reads CASSFRGTNTEAFF. CDR3 nucleotides: TGTGCCAGTAGCTTCCGGGGAACGAACACTGAAGCTTTCTTT. The V call is TRBV19, the J call TRBJ1-1; D gene ambiguous. Deletions cut 6 bases from V and 1 base from J, with 12 bases between. The CDR3 extends over 14 amino acids. Germline assignment: CDR1 LNHDA and CDR2 SQIVND (reference sequence).

This clone was recorded a few times. V and J are TRBV28 and TRBJ2-3; 10 bases align to TRBD1. The V and J ends lost 6 bases and 6 bases, in that order; junction bases with no gene match: 15. Germline values: CDR1 MDHEN, CDR2 SYDVKM. This CDR3 is built from 17 residues. The CDR3 bases are TGTGCCAGCAGACTCTCTGCGGGGGACAGGGGATCCGATACGCAGTATTTT. Translation gives CASRLSAGDRGSDTQYF.

The chain recombines TRBV5-4 with TRBJ2-7, with TRBD1 as a possible D gene (6 bases). Germline V gene lookup returns CDR1 SGHNT and CDR2 YYREEE (reference sequence). The ends were cut back, 4 bases at V and 2 bases at J, with 10 bases in the middle. The CDR3 runs to 13 residues. Written as DNA, the CDR3 is TGTGCCAGCAGCGAAGGGACAACCTACGAGCAGTACTTC. This translates into CASSEGTTYEQYF.

This rearrangement joins TRBV5-4 to TRBJ1-1; a possible D gene is TRBD1 (5 bases). Trimming shortened V by 0 bases and J by 6 bases, and 21 bases separated the two germline ends. Germline V lookup: CDR1 SGHNT, CDR2 YYREEE (reference sequence). CDR3 length: 17 residues. CDR3: CASSLARVGRAVSEAFF. CDR3 coding DNA: TGTGCCAGCAGCTTGGCCAGAGTAGGCAGGGCTGTTTCTGAAGCTTTCTTT. The whole variable domain, remainder taken from reference TRBV5-4 and TRBJ1-1, is ETGVTQSPTHLIKTRGQQVTLRCSSQSGHNTVSWYQQALGQGPQFIFQYYREEENGRGNFPPRFSGLQFPNYSSELNVNALELDDSALYLCASSLARVGRAVSEAFFGQGTRLTVV.

V is TRBV4-1 and J is TRBJ1-1; a possible D gene is TRBD1 (5 bases). Deletions cut 5 bases from V and 3 bases from J, with 7 bases between. Germline-derived CDR1 and CDR2 are MGHRA and YSYEKL. The CDR3 totals 12 residues. The CDR3 region has the DNA TGCGCCAGCAGCTGGGGGGACACTGAAGCTTTCTTT. It specifies CASSWGDTEAFF.

As for this clone: The final CDR3 position lacks the conserved phenylalanine or tryptophan, pointing to a likely read error. V usage is TRBV11-2 and J usage is TRBJ2-7; 10 bases fit TRBD2. Germline CDR1 SGHAT, CDR2 FQNNGV. Germline trimming cut 7 bases from V and 6 bases from J; bases unmatched to any gene: 3. The CDR3 totals 12 residues. The CDR3: CASTSGGLEQYL. The CDR3 DNA follows: TGTGCCAGCACTAGCGGGGGCCTCGAGCAGTACCTC.

The J gene is TRBJ1-5, the V gene TRBV7-2, with 7 positions matching TRBD1. The germline gives CDR1 SGHTA, CDR2 FQGNSA. The CDR3 loop spans 14 amino acids. Trimming cost V 5 bases and J 9 bases; bases outside gene matches: 10. CDR3 region: CASSRTTGAGPQHF. In DNA, the CDR3 is TGTGCCAGCAGCAGAACAACAGGGGCTGGGCCCCAGCATTTT.

The rearrangement uses TRBV7-2 and TRBJ2-1, with 9 bases that match TRBD2. The CDR3 consists of 17 residues. Germline CDR1 is SGHTA and CDR2 is FQGNSA. V was pared by 4 bases and J by 1 base, with 8 bases of the junction left unmatched. CDR3 DNA sequence: TGTGCCAGCAGCTCTCCTCTCACTAGCGGGTCCTACAATGAGCAGTTCTTC. It codes for CASSSPLTSGSYNEQFF.

The J gene is TRBJ1-2, the V gene TRBV30; TRBD1 is a possible D gene (5 bases). V was trimmed by 2 bases and J by 2 bases, leaving 12 bases between them. This CDR3 has 14 residues. Looked up from germline, CDR1 is GTSNPN and CDR2 is SVGIG (reference sequence). The CDR3 protein is CAWSSSQGNYGYTF. The DNA for the CDR3 is TGTGCCTGGAGTTCCTCTCAGGGAAACTATGGCTACACCTTC.

As DNA, the CDR3 is TGTGCCAGCAGTTTTGGGACAGGGGTCGAGCAGTACTTC. Translating it yields CASSFGTGVEQYF. The chain combines TRBV27 with TRBJ2-7, with 10 bases matching TRBD1. The ends lost 3 bases at V and 6 bases at J; junction bases unmatched: 2. The germline V gene has CDR1 MNHEY and CDR2 SMNVEV (reference sequence). This CDR3 has 13 residues.

This chain uses TRBV19 with TRBJ1-3; D is ambiguous. V was trimmed by 3 bases and J by 2 bases, leaving 11 bases between them. The length of the CDR3 is 15 residues. Germline lookup yields CDR1 LNHDA and CDR2 SQIVND (reference sequence). CDR3 sequence: CASSILPGTGNTIYF. In nucleotides, the CDR3 is TGTGCCAGTAGTATTCTTCCGGGGACTGGAAACACCATATATTTT. The complete variable domain, with remaining parts taken from reference TRBV19 and TRBJ1-3, reads DGGITQSPKYLFRKEGQNVTLSCEQNLNHDAMYWYRQDPGQGLRLIYYSQIVNDFQKGDIAEGYSVSREKKESFPLTVTSAQKNPTAFYLCASSILPGTGNTIYFGEGSWLTVV.